This is a list of T cell receptor beta chains from one sample in a study of blood T cell repertoires in COVID-19. The assay was immunoSEQ multiplex PCR, and TCRdb's table has in-frame clones only and misses some. The sample shows about 150,000 clones, approximately 80% of them seen only once. The sequencing sample was made of peripheral blood. The receptors derive from a woman in her fifties or sixties with COVID-19, enrolled during active disease. The CDR3 runs from the conserved cysteine through the conserved F or W. D genes are given only for firm matches. Size is stated for part of the rows, as once, few or many counts, or as a class when the clone is expanded.

j_call v_call d_call clone_size cdr3_nt cdr3_aa
TRBJ1-5 TRBV19 TRBD1 - TGTGCCACCAGGACAGGGTCGAATCAGCCCCAGCATTTT CATRTGSNQPQHF
TRBJ2-3 TRBV5-5 - - TGTGCCAGCAGCTTCCAGGCAGATACGCAGTATTTT CASSFQADTQYF
TRBJ1-1 TRBV5-8 - - TGTGCCAGCAGCTTCTCAGGGCCAGGGACTGAAGCTTTCTTT CASSFSGPGTEAFF
TRBJ1-4 TRBV7-8 TRBD1 - TGTGCCAGCAGCCTCGACAGGGGGCAAGGAGAAAAACTGTTTTTT CASSLDRGQGEKLFF
TRBJ2-1 TRBV7-3 TRBD2 - TGTGCCAGCAGCTCAACTAGCGGGGGGTACAATGAGCAGTTCTTC CASSSTSGGYNEQFF
TRBJ2-3 TRBV7-2 TRBD2 - TGTGCCAGCAGCCCCTGGACTAGGGCGGGAGATACGCAGTATTTT CASSPWTRAGDTQYF
TRBJ2-5 TRBV3-1/TRBV3-2 TRBD2 - TGTGCCAGCAGCCAACTAGCGGGAGGGCTAGAGACCCAGTACTTC CASSQLAGGLETQYF
TRBJ1-2 TRBV19 TRBD1 - TGTGCCAGTGGGGGACAGTTTGGTTATGGCTACACCTTC CASGGQFGYGYTF
TRBJ2-7 TRBV19 - - TGTGCCAGTAGTATGAGTGGACAAGCCTCCTACGAGCAGTACTTC CASSMSGQASYEQYF
TRBJ2-3 TRBV3-1/TRBV3-2 - - TGTGCCAGCAGCCCCTGGAGGGCAGATACGCAGTATTTT CASSPWRADTQYF
TRBJ2-2 TRBV11-3 - - TGTGCCAGCAGCCACTCGGGGGGACAGGCCCGAAGCAACACCGGGGAGCTGTTTTTT CASSHSGGQARSNTGELFF
TRBJ1-6 TRBV6-5 TRBD1 once TGTGCCAGCTCTGGGACAGGGCGTTTTTCACCCCTCCACTTT CASSGTGRFSPLHF
TRBJ2-5 TRBV18 - once TGTGCCAGCTCACCCTCGACAGGGAGGGAGACCCAGTACTTC CASSPSTGRETQYF
TRBJ1-1 TRBV18 - - TGTGCCAGCTCACCCTTAGGGGTCGGCACTGAAGCTTTCTTT CASSPLGVGTEAFF
TRBJ1-3 TRBV7-6 TRBD1 few TGTGCCAGCAGCTTAGCGGTCAGGGGGCCTGGAAACACCATATATTTT CASSLAVRGPGNTIYF
TRBJ2-2 TRBV5-1 - - TGCGCCAGCAGTCGGGACTCAAACACCGGGGAGCTGTTTTTT CASSRDSNTGELFF
TRBJ1-4 TRBV14 - - TGTGCCAGCAGCCAAGCCCCGGGACTAAGGAGGGAAAAACTGTTTTTT CASSQAPGLRREKLFF
TRBJ1-1 TRBV7-8 - - TGTGCCAGCAACTTATCTCTAGCAAGGAACACTGAAGCTTTCTTT CASNLSLARNTEAFF
TRBJ2-5 TRBV14 - - TGTGCCAGCAGCCAAACCCAGGGGAGAGAGACCCAGTACTTC CASSQTQGRETQYF
TRBJ2-5 TRBV6-2/TRBV6-3 - - TGTGCCAGCAGTTACTCGACTACAAGAGAGGAGACCCAGTACTTC CASSYSTTREETQYF
TRBJ2-5 TRBV7-6 TRBD2 - TGTGCCAGCAGCTTAGTAGGACTAGAAAAAGAGACCCAGTACTTC CASSLVGLEKETQYF
TRBJ1-1 TRBV10-1 - - TGCGCCAAACCCCGGCCCCGAAGGGGCACTGAAGCTTTCTTT CAKPRPRRGTEAFF
TRBJ1-2 TRBV18 TRBD1 - TGTGCCAGCTCACTCCAAGGGGGAGCCACCCGGGACAGGGGAACCTATGGCTACACCTTC CASSLQGGATRDRGTYGYTF
TRBJ2-6 TRBV19 - - TGTGCCAGTAGTATAGAAGCACAGTCTGGGGCCAACGTCCTGACTTTC CASSIEAQSGANVLTF
TRBJ2-5 TRBV6-1 TRBD2 many TGTGCCAGCAGTGACCTCAGCGGGGGCCAAGAGACCCAGTACTTC CASSDLSGGQETQYF
TRBJ2-2 TRBV9 TRBD2 - TGTGCCAGCAGCGGACTAGCAGCGAACACCGGGGAGCTGTTTTTT CASSGLAANTGELFF
TRBJ1-1 TRBV6-5 TRBD1 - TGTGCCAGCAGTTTGACAGGGGATGTGACTGAAGCTTTCTTT CASSLTGDVTEAFF
TRBJ2-7 TRBV3-1/TRBV3-2 - - TGTGCCAGCAGCCAAGAAGGAGCCTACGAGCAGTACTTC CASSQEGAYEQYF
TRBJ2-1 TRBV11-3 - - TGTGCCAGCAGCTTAGAAGGGAGAGTGCCCTACAATGAGCAGTTCTTC CASSLEGRVPYNEQFF
TRBJ1-4 TRBV10-2 - - TGCGCCAGCAGGGAACCCGGGACAAGCTCTAATGAAAAACTGTTTTTT CASREPGTSSNEKLFF
TRBJ2-7 TRBV27 - - TGTGCCAGCAGCCACATGGCGGGCCGCCTAGGGAGCTACGAGCAGTACTTC CASSHMAGRLGSYEQYF
TRBJ1-1 TRBV5-1 TRBD1 - TGCGCCAGCAGACTGGACAGGCATGAAGCTTTCTTT CASRLDRHEAFF